This T cell receptor beta chain was identified in a study of T cells in Graves' hyperthyroidism and ophthalmopathy. General study results and limits: Ophthalmopathy was predicted by the model a median of roughly 6.7 months ahead of onset. The blood repertoire included most of the expanded thyroid clonotypes above 0.001.

The CDR3 has 17 amino acids. V lost 6 bases, J lost 5 bases, and 17 bases stayed unmatched. CDR1 and CDR2 from the germline V gene are SGHAT and FQDESV (reference sequence). TCR beta CDR3 regions were amplified from RNA. When the TCR CDR3 underwent first-round RT-PCR, the HTBI primer set was used. TCRdb re-called the multiplex PCR reads with MiXCR, one entry per CDR3 protein. The sample yields 450,000 to 600,000 distinct CDR3 sequences, roughly 21% seen once. This clonotype was detected a few times. The antigen remains undetermined. Patients showing uncontrolled infection, other autoimmune disease, pregnancy or lactation were ineligible. Thyroid ultrasound and orbital computed tomography, with clinical symptoms and serum thyroxine and TRAb, informed diagnoses.

The sequence came from a man aged 40-50 years with Graves' ophthalmopathy. V and J are TRBV11-1 and TRBJ2-5; 8 nucleotides align to TRBD2. Sequenced input: blood. The CDR3 sequence: CASSFGQTSVPRETQYF. Written as DNA, the CDR3 is TGTGCCAGCAGTTTTGGTCAGACTAGCGTCCCCAGGGAGACCCAGTACTTC.